This section outlines one T cell receptor (beta chain) sequence together with its context. Trimming at V came to 0 bases and at J to 4 bases, leaving 3 bases not matched to a gene. CDR1 SGHRS and CDR2 YFSETQ come from the germline V gene. CDR3 length: 15 residues. How the authors handled the data: Estimates of nucleated cell counts were drawn from the amplification of reference gene primers. Only in-frame clones appear in the TCRdb table, and some are missing; sequencing was by immunoSEQ multiplex PCR. D and trimming come from the DNA, and the V and J calls and clone size come from that table. The sample contains over 85,000 clones, approximately 86% of which appear only once. The sample belongs to a study of blood T cell repertoires in COVID-19. Study at large: The study drew acute and convalescent COVID-19 samples from the United States, Italy and Spain. The analysed material was cDNA or gDNA that came from T cells, B-cell-depleted T cells, or PBMCs.

The sample consisted of peripheral blood. The chain joins TRBV5-1 to TRBJ2-2; 7 positions agree with TRBD1. The clonotype was recovered from a middle-aged man with active or convalescent COVID-19. The CDR3 loop reads CASSLEQGTTGELFF. As DNA, the CDR3 is TGCGCCAGCAGCTTGGAACAGGGGACCACCGGGGAGCTGTTTTTT. Using reference TRBV5-1 and TRBJ2-2 for the parts outside the CDR3, the full variable domain is KAGVTQTPRYLIKTRGQQVTLSCSPISGHRSVSWYQQTPGQGLQFLFEYFSETQRNKGNFPGRFSGRQFSNSRSEMNVSTLELGDSALYLCASSLEQGTTGELFFGEGSRLTVL.